The present T cell receptor beta chain was sequenced within a study of T-cell reconstitution after alpha-beta-depleted transplantation in children. Study-level results: When one year had passed after transplant, most T-cell counts and diversity came from newly produced T cells.

Ten or more counts support this clonotype. As yet, its antigen is unknown. This CDR3 has 16 amino acids. CDR1 and CDR2 (germline): SGHVS, FQNEAQ. Trimming took off 2 bases at V and 6 bases at J, with 17 bases between the two ends. Researchers prepared the TCRbeta library using unique molecular identifiers, the study reports. One entry per CDR3 protein, called by TCRdb with MiXCR from the PCR reads. Of over 450,000 distinct CDR3 sequences in the sample, about 10% are singletons; the top ten hold just over 2%. The chain uses TRBV7-8 and TRBJ2-1; D might be TRBD2 (5 bases). The clonotype was recovered from a child aged 2-15 years with inherited bone marrow failure, due to receive a stem cell transplant. Sequences were derived from PBMCs, sampled before TCRalphabeta/CD19-depleted stem cell transplant. The CDR3 is CASSLLPLGSSNEQFF. CDR3 bases: TGTGCCAGCAGCTTACTACCCTTGGGGAGCAGCAATGAGCAGTTCTTC.